Below are 6 T cell receptor beta chains sequenced from a single sample in a study of regulatory T cells in long-lasting Graves disease. Time point reported: newly diagnosed GD, antithyroid drugs for less than 3 months. PBMC RNA was the source of the TCR library. Relying on iRepertoire HTBI primers and Arm-PCR of CDR3 regions, the team built TCR beta libraries. TCRdb reanalysed the multiplex PCR reads using MiXCR and keeps one entry per CDR3 protein. Of about half a million distinct CDR3 sequences in the sample, 12% were seen once. These data were likewise used in another study, on T cells in Graves' hyperthyroidism and ophthalmopathy.

The sequencing used peripheral blood mononuclear cells (PBMCs), collected at new diagnosis, from a patient treated with antithyroid drugs. Receptor source: a woman aged 30 to 39 with Graves disease.

V gene TRBV6-2 or TRBV6-3 combines with J gene TRBJ2-2; D is possibly TRBD1 or TRBD2 (5 bases each). CDR3 length equals 15 residues. Germline V gene sequence: CDR1 MNHEY, CDR2 SVGEGT. V gave up 6 bases and J gave up 0 bases, with 11 bases separating them. As DNA, the CDR3 is TGTGCCAGCAGCCACCGGGGCACGAACACCGGGGAGCTGTTTTTT. Its protein product is CASSHRGTNTGELFF.

The rearrangement joins TRBV5-6 to TRBJ1-4, with D unresolved. The CDR3 has 15 residues. Trimming took 1 base from V and 0 from J, leaving 7 bases between them. The germline gives CDR1 SGHDT, CDR2 YYEEEE. Here the CDR3 DNA reads TGTGCCAGCAGCTTGTTTGGGTCAACTAATGAAAAACTGTTTTTT. It specifies CASSLFGSTNEKLFF.

This clonotype has at least ten counts. The J gene is TRBJ2-1, the V gene TRBV2; 8 nucleotides align to TRBD2. CDR3 size: 15 residues. Unmatched junction bases numbered 11, after V lost 10 bases and J lost 3 bases. Germline V CDR1 and CDR2: SNHLY, FYNNEI. The CDR3 bases are TGTGCCACCGCGACTAGCGCGGGATTCTACAATGAGCAGTTCTTC. It specifies CATATSAGFYNEQFF.

In nucleotides, the CDR3 is TGTGCCAGCTCACCGGGCGGCGGGATGGGTAAAGTGACCCAGTACTTC. Residues: CASSPGGGMGKVTQYF. The chain combines TRBV18 with TRBJ2-5; D may be TRBD2 (6 bases). The CDR3 runs to 16 residues. Germline CDR1 is KGHSH and CDR2 is LQKENI. Trimming removed 3 bases from V and 7 bases from J, with 21 bases in between. The variable domain in full, with the rest retrieved from reference TRBV18 and TRBJ2-5, is NAGVMQNPRHLVRRRGQEARLRCSPMKGHSHVYWYRQLPEEGLKFMVYLQKENIIDESGMPKERFSAEFPKEGPSILRIQQVVRGDSAAYFCASSPGGGMGKVTQYFGPGTRLLVL.

This clonotype was detected a few times. This chain joins TRBV3-1 and TRBJ1-2, with D hard to call. V gave up 4 bases and J gave up 1 base, with 10 bases separating them. From germline, CDR1 is LGHDT and CDR2 YNNKEL (reference sequence). The CDR3 covers 14 residues. The CDR3 coding sequence is TGTGCCAGCAGCCGCAGTACGGATAACTATGGCTACACCTTC. Translating gives CASSRSTDNYGYTF.

This clonotype was counted many times. The V call is TRBV28, the J call TRBJ2-7; 7 bases line up with TRBD1. There are 13 residues in the CDR3. Germline V gene sequence: CDR1 MDHEN, CDR2 SYDVKM. V shed 8 bases and J 0 bases; nucleotides not matched to a gene: 4. The DNA for the CDR3 is TGTGCCAGCGAGGGGGCCCCCTCCTACGAGCAGTACTTC. It codes for CASEGAPSYEQYF. Together with reference TRBV28 and TRBJ2-7, the CDR3 gives the full variable domain: DVKVTQSSRYLVKRTGEKVFLECVQDMDHENMFWYRQDPGLGLRLIYFSYDVKMKEKGDIPEGYSVSREKKERFSLILESASTNQTSMYLCASEGAPSYEQYFGPGTRLTVT.